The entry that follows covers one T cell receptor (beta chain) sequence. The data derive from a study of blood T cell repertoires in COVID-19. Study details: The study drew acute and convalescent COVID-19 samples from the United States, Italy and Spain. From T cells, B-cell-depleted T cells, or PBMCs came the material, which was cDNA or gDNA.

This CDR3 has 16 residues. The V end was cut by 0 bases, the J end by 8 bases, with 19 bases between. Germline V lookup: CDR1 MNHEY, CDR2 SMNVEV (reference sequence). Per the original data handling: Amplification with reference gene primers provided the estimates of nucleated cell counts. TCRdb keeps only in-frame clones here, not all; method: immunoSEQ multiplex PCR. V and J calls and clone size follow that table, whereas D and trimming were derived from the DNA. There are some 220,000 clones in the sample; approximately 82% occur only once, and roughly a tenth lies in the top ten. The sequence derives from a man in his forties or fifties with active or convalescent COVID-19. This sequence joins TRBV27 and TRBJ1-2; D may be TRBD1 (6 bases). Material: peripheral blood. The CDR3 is CASSLSKGQGLSGYTF. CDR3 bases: TGTGCCAGCAGTTTATCTAAAGGCCAGGGGCTGTCAGGCTACACCTTC.